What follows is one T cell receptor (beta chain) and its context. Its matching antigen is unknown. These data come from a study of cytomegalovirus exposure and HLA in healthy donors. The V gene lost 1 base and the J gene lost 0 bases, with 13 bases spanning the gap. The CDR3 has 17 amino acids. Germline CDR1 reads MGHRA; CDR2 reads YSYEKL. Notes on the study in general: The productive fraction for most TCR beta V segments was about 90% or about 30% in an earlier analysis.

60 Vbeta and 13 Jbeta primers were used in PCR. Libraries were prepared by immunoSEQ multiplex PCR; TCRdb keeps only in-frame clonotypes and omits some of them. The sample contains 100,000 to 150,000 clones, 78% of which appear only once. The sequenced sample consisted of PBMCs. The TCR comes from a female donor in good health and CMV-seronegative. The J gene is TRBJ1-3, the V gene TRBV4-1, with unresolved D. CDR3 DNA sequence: TGCGCCAGCAGCCAAGCTAGTAGCGGGAGCTCTGGAAACACCATATATTTT. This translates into CASSQASSGSSGNTIYF.